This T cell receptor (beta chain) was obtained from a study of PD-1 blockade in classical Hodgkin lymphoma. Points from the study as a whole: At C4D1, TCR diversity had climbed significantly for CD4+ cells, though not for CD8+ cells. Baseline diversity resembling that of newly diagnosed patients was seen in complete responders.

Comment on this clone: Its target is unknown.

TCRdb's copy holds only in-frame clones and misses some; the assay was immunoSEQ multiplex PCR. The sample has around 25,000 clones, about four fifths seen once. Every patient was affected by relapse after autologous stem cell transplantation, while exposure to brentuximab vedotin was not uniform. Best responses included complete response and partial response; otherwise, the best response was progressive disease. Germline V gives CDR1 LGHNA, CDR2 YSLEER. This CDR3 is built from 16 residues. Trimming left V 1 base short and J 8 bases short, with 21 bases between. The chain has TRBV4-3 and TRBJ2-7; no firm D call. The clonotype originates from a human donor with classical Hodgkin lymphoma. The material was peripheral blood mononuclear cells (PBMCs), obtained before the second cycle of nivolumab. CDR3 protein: CASSQVVSRILRQQYF. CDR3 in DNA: TGCGCCAGCAGCCAAGTTGTAAGCAGGATCCTCCGCCAGCAGTACTTC.